The 14 T cell receptor beta chains in this list originate from one sample, sequenced in a study of identical twins. TCRdb re-derived calls from the 5' RACE reads in MiXCR, one entry per CDR3 protein. The profile shows 450,000 or so distinct CDR3 sequences, 20% to 25% of them singletons. These records were also assigned to another study, of T cells expressing NK-cell markers.

Sequencing was carried out using CD4+ T cells sorted from blood. The source is a woman aged 18 to 35 in good health.

The sample holds a few counts of this clonotype. This sequence joins TRBV5-1 and TRBJ2-5; D might be TRBD2 (5 bases). The CDR3 sequence is 14 residues long. Germline V gives CDR1 SGHRS, CDR2 YFSETQ. Trimming cost V 2 bases and J 5 bases, with 13 bases left between them. CDR3 region: CASSFPGKSETQYF. The CDR3 region has the DNA TGCGCCAGCAGCTTTCCGGGAAAGTCGGAGACCCAGTACTTC.

This clonotype was detected only a few times. The chain combines TRBV7-8 with TRBJ1-1, with D unclear. CDR3 length equals 14 residues. V was pared by 4 bases and J by 3 bases, with 12 bases between. Germline-derived CDR1 and CDR2 are SGHVS and FQNEAQ. The chain's CDR3 is CASSSGPGHTEAFF. The DNA of the CDR3 is TGTGCCAGCAGCTCTGGCCCGGGTCACACTGAAGCTTTCTTT.

The table lists this clonotype with a few counts. This chain uses TRBV7-9 with TRBJ2-1; 10 nucleotides match TRBD1. This CDR3 has 13 residues. CDR1 and CDR2 from the germline V gene are SEHNR and FQNEAQ (reference sequence). The J segment lost 8 bases and the V segment lost 5 bases, leaving 3 bases of the junction unmatched. This chain's CDR3 is CASSGQGGHEQFF. The CDR3 region has the DNA TGTGCCAGCAGCGGACAGGGGGGGCATGAGCAGTTCTTC.

This clonotype was seen a handful of times. The chain uses TRBV6-2 or TRBV6-3 and TRBJ2-1; D could derive from TRBD1 or TRBD2 (5 bases each). Trimming shortened V by 7 bases and J by 8 bases, and 18 bases separated the two germline ends. CDR1 MNHEY and CDR2 SVGEGT come from the germline V gene. The CDR3 sequence is 14 residues long. In nucleotides, the CDR3 is TGTGCCAGCAAAAATGGGGGTAGTGTCGATGAGCAGTTCTTC. It encodes CASKNGGSVDEQFF.

This clonotype showed up just a few times. The V gene is TRBV5-1, the J gene TRBJ2-7, with 9 positions matching TRBD2. Germline loops: CDR1 SGHRS, CDR2 YFSETQ. This CDR3 is 16 amino acids long. After removal of 3 bases from V and 6 bases from J, the junction contained 13 bases not matched to a gene. CDR3 DNA sequence: TGCGCCAGCAGCTGGAAGACAGGCGGGGGGGCCCTCGAGCAGTACTTC. The encoded protein is CASSWKTGGGALEQYF.

This clonotype appeared many times. Compared with germline, one end of the junction differs, possibly owing to a read error. V and J are TRBV12-3 or TRBV12-4 and TRBJ1-4; tentatively, D is TRBD1 (6 bases). The CDR3 has 15 residues. CDR3 amino acids: CASSLGGATNEKLFF. The CDR3 bases are TGCGCCAGCAGCTTGGGGGGGGCGACGAATGAAAAACTGTTTTTT.

The chain combines TRBV5-5 with TRBJ2-5, with 11 bases lining up with TRBD1. The germline V gene encodes CDR1 SGHKS and CDR2 YYEKEE (reference sequence). Trimming took 3 bases from V and 5 from J; bases not matched to a gene: 6. The CDR3 is 15 residues long. The CDR3 loop is CASSSGQGAGETQYF. Here the CDR3 DNA reads TGTGCCAGCAGCTCTGGACAGGGGGCTGGGGAGACCCAGTACTTC.

This clonotype was seen a handful of times. CDR3 in amino acids: CASSKAGGPGTQYF. CDR3 in DNA: TGTGCCAGCAGTAAAGCGGGAGGGCCTGGTACGCAGTATTTT. The chain combines TRBV12-3 or TRBV12-4 with TRBJ2-3, with 10 bases that match TRBD2. V lost 5 bases, J lost 8 bases, and 7 bases stayed unmatched. There are 14 residues in the CDR3.

This clonotype was picked up a small number of times. The gene calls are TRBV12-3 or TRBV12-4 and TRBJ2-7; D is perhaps TRBD1 (5 bases). With 6 bases removed from V and 2 bases from J, the gap between germline ends came to 14 bases. The CDR3 has 14 amino acids. Here the CDR3 DNA reads TGTGCCAGCAGAAGGGGCGTCAGCGCCTACGAGCAGTACTTC. It is translated as CASRRGVSAYEQYF.

The sample holds a few counts of this clonotype. The chain employs TRBV29-1 and TRBJ1-3; maybe TRBD1 (5 bases). The CDR3 covers 13 residues. The germline V and J ends were trimmed by 6 bases and 4 bases, with 13 bases remaining between them. Germline V gene sequence: CDR1 SQVTM, CDR2 ANQGSEA. CDR3 in amino acids: CSVSGTVGNTIYF. The CDR3 DNA follows: TGCAGCGTGTCCGGGACGGTCGGAAACACCATATATTTT.

This clonotype was counted only a few times. V and J are TRBV7-2 and TRBJ2-1, with D tentatively TRBD1 or TRBD2 (5 bases each). Trimming removed 5 bases from V and 3 bases from J, with 17 bases in between. Looked up from germline, CDR1 is SGHTA and CDR2 is FQGNSA. CDR3 size: 16 residues. CDR3 in DNA: TGTGCCAGCAGCCCCGGGACCGGGTATTTCTACAATGAGCAGTTCTTC. As protein: CASSPGTGYFYNEQFF.

The chain links TRBV6-1 to TRBJ2-5; D might be TRBD1 (7 bases). Per the germline V gene, CDR1 is MNHNS and CDR2 is SASEGT. Trimming shortened V by 6 bases and J by 2 bases, and 13 bases separated the two germline ends. The CDR3 covers 14 residues. CDR3 coding DNA: TGTGCCAGCAGAACCGGGGGACAGCAAGAGACCCAGTACTTC. It encodes CASRTGGQQETQYF.

This clonotype was detected ten times or more. CDR3 sequence reads: CAISEYRDDYEQYF. DNA for the CDR3: TGTGCCATCAGTGAGTACCGGGACGATTACGAGCAGTACTTC. V and J are TRBV10-3 and TRBJ2-7, with D possibly called TRBD1 or TRBD2 (5 bases each). Trimming pared 1 base from V and 4 bases from J, leaving 11 bases between. The CDR3 is 14 amino acids. Germline assignment: CDR1 ENHRY and CDR2 SYGVKD.

The chain carries TRBV14 and TRBJ1-2; D gene uncertain. Trimming cost V 1 base and J 4 bases, with 7 bases left between them. From germline, CDR1 is SGHDN and CDR2 FVKESK. This CDR3 is built from 13 residues. CDR3 loop: CASSQVESYGYTF. Written as DNA, the CDR3 is TGTGCCAGCAGCCAAGTGGAAAGCTATGGCTACACCTTC.